This T cell receptor (beta chain) was observed in a study of regulatory T cells in long-lasting Graves disease. Regarding the study as a whole: Newly diagnosed patients shared 850 to 1,000 public clonotypes; persistent patients shared around 2,800.

Investigators prepared the TCR beta libraries by applying iRepertoire HTBI primers and Arm-PCR of CDR3 regions. TCRdb reanalysed the multiplex PCR reads using MiXCR and keeps one entry per CDR3 protein. Of about 470,000 distinct CDR3 sequences in the sample, roughly 21% were seen once. The germline CDR1 and CDR2 sequences are ENHRY and SYGVKD. The CDR3 covers 16 residues. Between the trimmed V and J ends, which lost 0 bases and 1 base, there was a span of 12 bases. This clonotype was counted once. The antigen is undetermined. Regarding time point: persistent/refractory GD, antithyroid drugs over 5 years with positive TRAb. Isolated PBMC RNA provided the starting material for the TCR library.

The chain couples TRBV10-3 to TRBJ2-5, with no clear D. The TCR originated in a female donor with Graves disease. The sample in question was peripheral blood mononuclear cells (PBMCs), obtained when the disease was refractory, from a patient treated with antithyroid drugs. The CDR3 is CAISESEAGAQETQYF. The CDR3 nucleotides are TGTGCCATCAGTGAGTCTGAGGCAGGCGCCCAAGAGACCCAGTACTTC.